This TCR beta chain is drawn from a study of T cell responses to AZD1222 COVID-19 vaccine (dated by TCRdb to about 2021). About the study as a whole: A total of more than 230 trial participants underwent TCR sequencing, of whom about 210 had received two doses of AZD1222 and 26 had received two doses of the MenACWY control vaccine. Trial participants were enrolled by age into 18-55, 56-69 and 70-plus year subgroups, with 148, 28 and 57 TCR-sequenced participants respectively.

Sequences SGHRS (CDR1) and YFSETQ (CDR2) are obtained from the germline V gene. The CDR3 measures 16 amino acids from cysteine to phenylalanine. CDR3 DNA is the only sequence kept; it has 48 bases, read in frame from the first base. V is clipped by 4 bases and J by 4 bases, and the sequence between their germline boundaries is 17 bases long. What the work shows at the level of the full study, not this receptor alone: Participants were mostly white British, with more females than males. The authors suggested clonal diversity may have been underestimated. After two AZD1222 doses, both the breadth and the depth of spike-specific TCRs were significantly higher than at day 0 and than in MenACWY recipients. Reportedly, close to half of the unique spike-specific TCRs recognized epitopes lying outside the regions that are mutated in the B.1.351 and B.1.1.7 variants. No day 14 peak-response samples were available, so repertoires were characterized only after the peak T cell response. In the small 56-69-year group, the increase in depth fell short of significance, most likely because of low power. Only five or six AZD1222 recipients were SARS-CoV-2 seropositive at baseline, limiting conclusions about previously exposed vaccinees. Vaccine-associated CD4 TCRs spanned the whole spike protein, with dominant responses in regions 160-218 and 743-854.

The label giving this sample's time point can be read as: about 28 days (+/-7) after the second vaccine dose. AZD1222 recipients given second doses at about 4 weeks or at about 12 weeks were pooled, since spike-specific TCR depth and breadth were not found to differ between the two schedules. Vaccinee samples came from UK trials COV001 and COV002, including a single-blind randomized controlled phase 2/3 trial of AZD1222 (ChAdOx1 nCoV-19) in healthy adults. For TCRbeta chain sequencing, PBMC samples were collected from trial participants at day 0 and at day 28 after the second dose. The CDR3 regions of human TCRbeta chains were subjected to immunosequencing. The paper's data handling went like this. TCRs in the repertoires were compared against a reference library of SARS-CoV-2-specific TCRs that had been generated with the MIRA antigen-specificity platform. Breadth meant the fraction of unique TCRs that were SARS-CoV-2-associated, whereas depth meant the fraction of total T cells that were SARS-CoV-2-associated. Using the MIRA data, each spike-specific TCR was mapped to the spike region that the TCR reacts to and placed in a CD4 or CD8 class. Log10-transformed breadth and depth values were compared by one-way ANOVA with Sidak's multiple comparisons tests. TCRdb mirrors the immuneACCESS table, restricted to in-frame sequences. Some clones are absent from its copies; in checked studies, under half trace to an unresolved V gene, and the reason for the others is unknown. V and J calls and clone size follow that table, whereas D and trimming were derived from the DNA. The sample data list 100,000 to 150,000 clones, and just over 90% of these were observed just once. The top ten hold approximately 1.1% of the sample.

Worth noting for this clone: Its binding antigen is unknown. No quality values exist for individual bases; no much larger clone is one base distant.

This chain joins TRBV5-1 to TRBJ2-2; the D region possibly corresponds to TRBD2 (6 bases align). The clonotype was recovered from an adult who received the AZD1222 COVID-19 vaccine. This specimen was peripheral blood, taken 28 days after the second AZD1222 dose. The DNA sequence is as follows: TGCGCCAGCAGCCGGGGAGGAGCGGCTACCACCGGGGAGCTGTTTTTT. This codes for CASSRGGAATTGELFF.